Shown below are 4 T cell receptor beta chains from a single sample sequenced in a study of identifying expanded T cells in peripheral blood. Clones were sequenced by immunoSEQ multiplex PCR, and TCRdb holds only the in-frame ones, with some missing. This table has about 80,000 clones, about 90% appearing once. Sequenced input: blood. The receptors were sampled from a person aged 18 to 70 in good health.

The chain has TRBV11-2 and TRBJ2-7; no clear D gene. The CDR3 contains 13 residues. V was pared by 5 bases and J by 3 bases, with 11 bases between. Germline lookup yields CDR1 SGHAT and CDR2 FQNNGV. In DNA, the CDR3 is TGTGCCAGCAGCCCGAGACCCGTCTACGAGCAGTACTTC. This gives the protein CASSPRPVYEQYF.

The DNA for the CDR3 is TGTGCCAGCAGTCGGGGACACCTCACTGAAGCTTTCTTT. This encodes CASSRGHLTEAFF. The chain recombines TRBV27 with TRBJ1-1, with a tentative D call TRBD1 (6 bases). Trimming pared 5 bases from V and 4 bases from J, leaving 11 bases between. Germline lookup yields CDR1 MNHEY and CDR2 SMNVEV (reference sequence). There are 13 residues in the CDR3.

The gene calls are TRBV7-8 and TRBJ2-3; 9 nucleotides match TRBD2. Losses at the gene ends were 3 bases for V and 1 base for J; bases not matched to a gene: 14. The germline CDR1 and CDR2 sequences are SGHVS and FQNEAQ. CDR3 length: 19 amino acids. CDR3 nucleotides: TGTGCCAGCAGCTTGGGGACTAGCTCCCATATAACAGGCACAGATACGCAGTATTTT. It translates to CASSLGTSSHITGTDTQYF.

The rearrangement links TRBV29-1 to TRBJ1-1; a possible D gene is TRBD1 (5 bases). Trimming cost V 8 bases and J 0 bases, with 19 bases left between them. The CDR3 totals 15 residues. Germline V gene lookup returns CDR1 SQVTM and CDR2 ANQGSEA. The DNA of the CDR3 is TGCAGCTCGGCCCAAGGAACAGGACTGAACACTGAAGCTTTCTTT. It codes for CSSAQGTGLNTEAFF.